The 14 T cell receptor beta chains below come from one sample, sequenced in a study of blood T cells in healthy people across ages. It was with a sample-barcoded 5' primer and a J-beta primer mix that a second PCR of about 6 to 12 cycles was run. TCRdb called the 5' RACE reads again in MiXCR, with one record for every CDR3 protein. The table records fewer than 1,000,000 distinct CDR3 sequences, under 45% of them present only once. The sequenced sample was blood. The source of these receptors is a man in his sixties in good health.

The V gene is TRBV6-2 or TRBV6-3, the J gene TRBJ1-5; a possible D gene is TRBD1 (5 bases). The germline gives CDR1 MNHEY, CDR2 SVGEGT. Trimming cost V 1 base and J 5 bases, with 9 bases left between them. This CDR3 is built from 14 residues. DNA for the CDR3: TGTGCCAGCAGTTACTACAGGACGGATCAGCCCCAGCATTTT. As protein: CASSYYRTDQPQHF.

The chain employs TRBV5-5 and TRBJ2-3; D is ambiguous. The V gene lost 0 bases and the J gene lost 2 bases, with 13 bases spanning the gap. This CDR3 spans 16 amino acids. Germline V gene data show CDR1 as SGHKS and CDR2 as YYEKEE (reference sequence). The CDR3 sequence is CASSLADTAITDTQYF. DNA of the CDR3: TGTGCCAGCAGCTTGGCTGATACAGCTATCACAGATACGCAGTATTTT.

V usage is TRBV6-2 or TRBV6-3 and J usage is TRBJ2-1, with a tentative D call TRBD2 (6 bases). V lost 2 bases and J 3 bases, leaving 14 bases between the germline ends. Looked up from germline, CDR1 is MNHEY and CDR2 is SVGEGT. The CDR3 extends over 16 amino acids. The CDR3 DNA reads TGTGCCAGCAGTTACCCGAGACTAGTCCTCTACAATGAGCAGTTCTTC. It encodes CASSYPRLVLYNEQFF.

Concerning this clonotype: One end of the junction is discordant with germline, which a read error may explain. This rearrangement joins TRBV18 to TRBJ2-1; D might be TRBD2 (5 bases). Germline CDR1 and CDR2: KGHSH and LQKENI. This CDR3 comprises 15 residues. The CDR3 loop reads CAGSPSRQRPNEQFF. CDR3 nucleotide sequence: TGTGCCGGCTCACCATCTCGCCAGCGGCCCAATGAGCAGTTCTTC.

The chain employs TRBV7-2 and TRBJ2-7; 9 bases match TRBD2. V shed 0 bases, J shed 0 bases, and the junction held 3 bases outside the gene matches. The length of the CDR3 is 16 residues. Germline V gives CDR1 SGHTA, CDR2 FQGNSA. In nucleotides, the CDR3 is TGTGCCAGCAGCTTAGCGAGACTAGCGGACTCCTACGAGCAGTACTTC. It translates to CASSLARLADSYEQYF.

This clonotype was counted once. This sequence joins TRBV20-1 and TRBJ2-5; D remains unclear. Germline V gene sequence: CDR1 DFQATT, CDR2 SNEGSKA (reference sequence). This CDR3 spans 13 amino acids. Trimming pared 0 bases from V and 11 bases from J, leaving 16 bases between. The CDR3 is CSARDLRLDEQYF. The CDR3 DNA reads TGCAGTGCTAGAGATCTGAGGCTGGATGAGCAGTACTTC.

This clonotype was seen just once. This sequence joins TRBV4-3 and TRBJ2-2, with 9 bases fitting TRBD1. In germline, CDR1 is LGHNA, CDR2 YSLEER. V was clipped by 2 bases and J by 3 bases; unmatched bases: 1. The CDR3 consists of 15 residues. CDR3 sequence reads: CASSQNRGHTGELFF. CDR3 nucleotide sequence: TGCGCCAGCAGCCAAAACAGGGGGCACACCGGGGAGCTGTTTTTT.

The J gene is TRBJ1-2, the V gene TRBV12-3 or TRBV12-4, with D perhaps matching TRBD1 (6 bases). The length of the CDR3 is 15 residues. V lost 7 bases and J lost 6, with 21 bases in between. The CDR3 bases are TGTGCCAGCAACAACCCCTTTGGAGGGGGGGATGGCTACACCTTC. This codes for CASNNPFGGGDGYTF.

This clonotype was seen a handful of times. The chain has TRBV7-6 and TRBJ1-2; D perhaps matches TRBD1 (5 bases). V lost 7 bases and J 7 bases, leaving 19 bases between the germline ends. The CDR3 is 14 amino acids. Germline V lookup: CDR1 SGHVS, CDR2 FNYEAQ. DNA for the CDR3: TGTGCCAGCACCAACGAGGGGTCGAGCTCTGGCTACACCTTC. The encoded protein is CASTNEGSSSGYTF.

The chain combines TRBV4-2 with TRBJ2-5; possibly TRBD2 for D (7 bases). This CDR3 has 15 amino acids. Germline lookup yields CDR1 LGHNA and CDR2 YNFKEQ. Trimming shortened V by 0 bases and J by 1 base, and 9 bases separated the two germline ends. The DNA of the CDR3 is TGTGCCAGCAGCCAAGAGGGGGGGGCCCAAGAGACCCAGTACTTC. It yields the protein CASSQEGGAQETQYF.

The chain links TRBV7-2 to TRBJ2-3; the match to TRBD2 covers 12 bases. V shed 5 bases and J 14 bases; nucleotides not matched to a gene: 20. The germline V gene encodes CDR1 SGHTA and CDR2 FQGNSA. The CDR3 extends over 17 amino acids. The CDR3 DNA reads TGTGCCAGCAGCCTAGTGGTGGCTAGCGGGGGGGCAGATGCGCGGTATTTT. This gives the protein CASSLVVASGGADARYF.

This rearrangement joins TRBV4-3 to TRBJ2-1, with 8 positions matching TRBD1. The CDR3 runs to 15 residues. Germline V gives CDR1 LGHNA, CDR2 YSLEER. V lost 6 bases to trimming and J lost 6 bases; unmatched junction nucleotides: 10. The CDR3 is CASSLSWTGSNEQFF. DNA of the CDR3: TGCGCCAGCAGTCTGAGTTGGACAGGGTCCAATGAGCAGTTCTTC.

This clonotype occurred many times. The rearrangement joins TRBV7-2 to TRBJ2-7, with 10 bases lining up with TRBD2. The germline V gene encodes CDR1 SGHTA and CDR2 FQGNSA. The trim removed 4 bases at V and 4 bases at J, leaving 4 bases unmatched. This CDR3 is built from 14 residues. The DNA for the CDR3 is TGTGCCAGCAGCTCTAGCGGGGGACTGTACGAGCAGTACTTC. Protein product: CASSSSGGLYEQYF.

The V and J genes are TRBV14 and TRBJ2-3, with 9 bases matching TRBD1. The CDR3 extends over 16 amino acids. CDR1 and CDR2 from the germline V gene are SGHDN and FVKESK. After removal of 4 bases from V and 4 bases from J, the junction contained 9 bases not matched to a gene. This CDR3 is CASSRLTGGSADTQYF. Here the CDR3 DNA reads TGTGCCAGCAGCCGCCTCACAGGGGGCTCGGCAGATACGCAGTATTTT.